This T cell receptor (beta chain) derives from a study of T cells in tuberculosis. Study results and limitations: The TCR-beta difference was not significant; alpha differences partly reflected length. GMM-specific TCRs were nearer to active tuberculosis alpha repertoires, suggesting expansion.

CDR3 length equals 14 residues. From germline, CDR1 is SQVTM and CDR2 ANQGSEA. V was shortened by 6 bases and J by 0 bases, with 15 bases between the two germline ends. With regard to this clone: Its target is unknown.

Generated by immunoSEQ multiplex PCR, the TCRdb table keeps only in-frame clones and is missing some. The table shows some 49,000 clones, with about 96% occurring only once. The time point denotes: new active TB diagnosis, blood taken before or within 7 days of starting treatment. Unsorted cryopreserved PBMC were sequenced, averaging around 100,000 T cells per clinical donor. The chain recombines TRBV29-1 with TRBJ2-7; no clear D. This specimen was PBMCs, taken at tuberculosis diagnosis. The TCR was taken from an adult with tuberculosis. CDR3 in amino acids: CSVSPTLSSYEQYF. The CDR3 DNA reads as TGCAGCGTAAGTCCCACGTTGAGCTCCTACGAGCAGTACTTC.